The 2 T cell receptor beta chains given below trace back to one sample, sequenced in a study of blood T cell repertoires in COVID-19. TCRdb keeps only in-frame clones here, not all; method: immunoSEQ multiplex PCR. The table has 350,000 to 400,000 clones, around nine tenths seen once; the top ten hold around 0.95%. The source material was PBMCs or T cells enriched from blood (not recorded which). These receptors originate from a woman between 25 and 40 years old with acute COVID-19.

The chain joins TRBV7-8 to TRBJ2-1; 12 nucleotides line up with TRBD2. The CDR3 totals 16 residues. Germline V CDR1 and CDR2: SGHVS, FQNEAQ. Unmatched junction bases numbered 3, after V lost 0 bases and J lost 6 bases. Written as DNA, the CDR3 is TGTGCCAGCAGCTTAGCCGGGACTAGCGGGTTCAATGAGCAGTTCTTC. It is translated as CASSLAGTSGFNEQFF.

This chain uses TRBV24-1 with TRBJ2-3; 8 nucleotides line up with TRBD2. Germline V lookup: CDR1 KGHDR, CDR2 SFDVKD. This CDR3 contains 16 residues. Trimming took 1 base from V and 4 from J; bases not matched to a gene: 6. The CDR3 DNA follows: TGTGCCACCAGTGATTTATCCAGCGGGGGCCCAGATACGCAGTATTTT. This translates into CATSDLSSGGPDTQYF.